This T cell receptor (beta chain) originates from a study of blood T cell repertoires in COVID-19. Generated by immunoSEQ multiplex PCR, the TCRdb table keeps only in-frame clones and is missing some. This table has 90,000 to 150,000 clones, 85% to 90% appearing once. The receptor was isolated from a man older than 75 with acute or convalescent COVID-19. The source material was peripheral blood.

In DNA, the CDR3 is TGCAGCGTTGATTTGCCTGATTACCCGTTTAGGACAGGGGCCGAAAAAGACGTCGAAGAGACCCAGTACTTC. Translating gives CSVDLPDYPFRTGAEKDVEETQYF. The chain is built from TRBV29-1 and TRBJ2-5, with 9 bases matching TRBD1. Germline lookup yields CDR1 SQVTM and CDR2 ANQGSEA. The CDR3 length is 24 residues. V dropped 3 bases and J dropped 3; count of bases not matched to a gene: 35.